Reported below is one TCR beta chain. Its antigen is undetermined. Produced via immunoSEQ multiplex PCR; TCRdb's table is partial and in-frame only. Among over 75,000 clones, about 82% were seen once, and the ten largest hold approximately 1.5%. This sample is drawn from a study of graft-versus-host responses after intestinal transplantation. Whole-study context: Multivisceral, liver-intestinal, or isolated intestinal grafts went to recipients.

In germline, CDR1 is SNHLY, CDR2 FYNNEI. The V and J ends lost 8 bases and 8 bases respectively, with 19 bases between them. This CDR3 is built from 15 residues. Study-wide points: Across patients carrying graft-donor T cell macrochimerism, allografts held high graft-versus-host to host-versus-graft clonal ratios. Early HvG declines after transplant were associated with peak circulating GvH clone levels. The recipient marrow held GvH clones, and some of them showed up first in ileum or blood.

V is TRBV2 and J is TRBJ1-6, with D tentatively TRBD1 (5 bases). The receptor's source is a human patient who received an intestinal transplant, so some T cells may come from the graft donor. Sequencing was performed on PBMCs, taken 255 days after intestinal transplant. Here the CDR3 reads CASGWQGSVDSPLHF. Here the CDR3 DNA reads TGTGCCAGCGGGTGGCAGGGATCAGTGGATTCACCCCTCCACTTT.